The 16 T cell receptor beta chains given below trace back to one sample, sequenced in a study of breast tumors, draining lymph nodes, adjacent tissues. Each CDR3 protein is one row after TCRdb ran MiXCR on the multiplex PCR reads. The table shows some 110,000 distinct CDR3 sequences, with about 30% occurring only once. Samples came from axillary lymph nodes draining the breast cancer. Sequencing was performed on axillary lymph node tissue. These receptors all stem from a female donor with breast cancer. Some clones in this sample may be carry-over from other donors' samples.

About this clonotype: This may be a read error, as it is one base from a much larger clone. The CDR3 loop is CASSVDRTSYEQYF. DNA of the CDR3: TGTGCCAGCAGCGTGGACAGGACCTCCTACGAGCAGTACTTC. The V gene is TRBV5-5, the J gene TRBJ2-7; 7 bases map to TRBD1. This CDR3 is built from 14 residues. CDR1 and CDR2 from the germline V gene are SGHKS and YYEKEE (reference sequence). Germline trimming cut 4 bases from V and 0 bases from J; bases unmatched to any gene: 4.

Many counts were recorded for this clonotype. The rearrangement uses TRBV6-5 and TRBJ2-1; D is undetermined. V lost 0 bases and J 10 bases, leaving 13 bases between the germline ends. Germline V gene lookup returns CDR1 MNHEY and CDR2 SVGAGI. CDR3 size: 14 residues. The CDR3 reads CASSYSNLRPEQFF. CDR3 nucleotide sequence: TGTGCCAGCAGTTACTCGAATCTTCGACCCGAGCAGTTCTTC.

This clonotype was detected many times. V gene TRBV20-1 combines with J gene TRBJ2-1; 7 bases align to TRBD2. The V and J ends lost 3 bases and 8 bases, in that order; junction bases with no gene match: 10. Germline V lookup: CDR1 DFQATT, CDR2 SNEGSKA (reference sequence). The CDR3 consists of 14 residues. The CDR3 DNA follows: TGCAGTGCTAGTTACAGCGGGGACGATGATGAGCAGTTCTTC. Translation gives CSASYSGDDDEQFF.

This clonotype was detected ten times or more. The chain recombines TRBV6-2 or TRBV6-3 with TRBJ2-6; D remains unclear. Germline V gene lookup returns CDR1 MNHEY and CDR2 SVGEGT. Trimming cost V 6 bases and J 0 bases, with 12 bases left between them. The CDR3 spans 16 residues. CDR3 in amino acids: CASSTDMLSGANVLTF. In nucleotides, the CDR3 is TGTGCCAGCAGCACCGACATGCTCTCTGGGGCCAACGTCCTGACTTTC.

This clonotype appeared many times. The V call is TRBV10-3, the J call TRBJ2-7; TRBD2 matches 15 bases. CDR3 length equals 15 residues. The germline gives CDR1 ENHRY, CDR2 SYGVKD. The V gene end was trimmed by 5 bases and the J gene end by 2 bases; junction bases not matched to a gene: 1. The DNA for the CDR3 is TGTGCCATCAGTCGGACTAGCGGGGGGGCCTACGAGCAGTACTTC. Residues: CAISRTSGGAYEQYF.

This clonotype has ten or more counts. The rearrangement joins TRBV5-1 to TRBJ1-6, with TRBD1 identical over 10 bases. The CDR3 runs to 17 residues. The V and J ends lost 4 bases and 10 bases, in that order; junction bases with no gene match: 14. In germline, CDR1 is SGHRS, CDR2 YFSETQ. The CDR3 spells CASSRQPRDRGRSPLHF. CDR3 sequence (DNA): TGCGCCAGCAGCCGGCAGCCCCGGGACAGGGGACGATCACCCCTCCACTTT.

There are many counts of this clonotype. The rearrangement links TRBV7-9 to TRBJ2-7, with TRBD1 identical over 8 bases. The CDR3 is 14 residues long. The V segment lost 1 base and the J segment 4 bases; nucleotides outside the gene matches: 3. Per germline, CDR1 SEHNR and CDR2 FQNEAQ (reference sequence). The CDR3 region has the DNA TGTGCCAGCAGCTTAGGAGACAGGGGTTACGAGCAGTACTTC. It specifies CASSLGDRGYEQYF.

Ten or more counts support this clonotype. V and J are TRBV9 and TRBJ2-2; 7 nucleotides line up with TRBD2. Unmatched junction bases numbered 8, after V lost 0 bases and J lost 6 bases. This CDR3 spans 16 amino acids. Germline CDR1 SGDLS, CDR2 YYNGEE. This CDR3 reads CASSVVSGGPAGELFF. DNA of the CDR3: TGTGCCAGCAGCGTAGTCTCGGGAGGACCGGCCGGGGAGCTGTTTTTT. Combining the CDR3 with reference TRBV9 and TRBJ2-2 gives the whole variable domain DSGVTQTPKHLITATGQRVTLRCSPRSGDLSVYWYQQSLDQGLQFLIQYYNGEERAKGNILERFSAQQFPDLHSELNLSSLELGDSALYFCASSVVSGGPAGELFFGEGSRLTVL.

This chain connects TRBV7-9 to TRBJ1-5, with D unresolved. Trimming cost V 2 bases and J 7 bases, with 15 bases left between them. Germline-derived CDR1 and CDR2 are SEHNR and FQNEAQ (reference sequence). This CDR3 spans 15 amino acids. The CDR3 DNA reads TGTGCCAGCAGCTTACCCCCCGGCGGAGGGCAGCCCCAGCATTTT. It is translated as CASSLPPGGGQPQHF.

V usage is TRBV6-6 and J usage is TRBJ2-2, with D possibly matching TRBD1 (6 bases). The germline V gene has CDR1 MNHNY and CDR2 SVGAGI (reference sequence). This CDR3 region has 15 residues. The V gene lost 4 bases and the J gene lost 3 bases, with 12 bases spanning the gap. Written as DNA, the CDR3 is TGTGCCAGCAGTTCAAGGACAGCCTACACCGGGGAGCTGTTTTTT. This codes for CASSSRTAYTGELFF.

This clonotype was counted many times. This chain joins TRBV7-6 and TRBJ1-1; a weak D match, TRBD1 (6 bases). The length of the CDR3 is 16 residues. Germline CDR1 is SGHVS and CDR2 is FNYEAQ. Trimming stripped 7 bases from V and 3 bases from J, with 21 bases between. The CDR3 DNA is TGTGCCAGCACCCCTCCCACAACCCAGGGGCACACTGAAGCTTTCTTT. Protein product: CASTPPTTQGHTEAFF.

Ten or more counts support this clonotype. The chain is built from TRBV6-2 or TRBV6-3 and TRBJ2-1, with D possibly being TRBD2 (6 bases). Germline loops: CDR1 MNHEY, CDR2 SVGEGT. With 8 bases removed from V and 1 base from J, the gap between germline ends came to 12 bases. The CDR3 covers 14 residues. Written as DNA, the CDR3 is TGTGCCAGCGAGGTGGGGGGATCCTACAATGAGCAGTTCTTC. Translating it yields CASEVGGSYNEQFF.

This clonotype appeared many times. The chain couples TRBV10-3 to TRBJ2-7, with D perhaps TRBD2 (7 bases). This CDR3 comprises 14 residues. Germline CDR1 reads ENHRY; CDR2 reads SYGVKD. The V and J ends lost 6 bases and 2 bases respectively, with 14 bases between them. The CDR3 region has the DNA TGTGCCATCAGCGGGGGGCTAGCTGCCTACGAGCAGTACTTC. The encoded protein is CAISGGLAAYEQYF.

This clonotype has a count of ten or more. The chain joins TRBV19 to TRBJ2-1; perhaps D is TRBD1 or TRBD2 (5 bases each). The V end was cut by 5 bases, the J end by 4 bases, with 21 bases between. The CDR3 is made up of 17 amino acids. From germline, CDR1 is LNHDA and CDR2 SQIVND (reference sequence). The DNA for the CDR3 is TGTGCCAGTAGTTCTCACACTGGGACGTCGGGGTACAATGAGCAGTTCTTC. It encodes CASSSHTGTSGYNEQFF.

The table lists this clonotype with many counts. In DNA, the CDR3 is TGTGCCAGCAGTTTAAACGCGGGACCCCTCCACTTT. This sequence encodes CASSLNAGPLHF. The chain links TRBV27 to TRBJ1-6, with no clear D. The length of the CDR3 is 12 residues. The V end was cut by 2 bases, the J end by 12 bases, with 8 bases between. Germline V CDR1 and CDR2: MNHEY, SMNVEV (reference sequence).

This clonotype was found many times. A much larger clone differs by one base, so this may be a read error. This chain connects TRBV11-2 to TRBJ1-2; unclear D gene. The CDR3 spans 11 residues. Germline-derived CDR1 and CDR2 are SGHAT and FQNNGV. The CDR3 region has the DNA TGTGCCAGCAGTGAAGGGTATGGCTCCACCTTC. Its translation is CASSEGYGSTF.